This is a list of T cell receptor beta chains from one sample in a study of T cell responses to AZD1222 COVID-19 vaccine. Assay used: immunoSEQ multiplex PCR; TCRdb lists only in-frame clones, some missing. The table records over 100,000 clones, roughly 86% of them present only once. Sequenced here: peripheral blood, sampled 28 days after the second AZD1222 dose. The receptors here all came from an adult who received the AZD1222 COVID-19 vaccine. CDR3s include the opening cysteine and the closing phenylalanine or tryptophan. The D gene is left open where the match is weak.

TRBJ1-2,NA,TRBV25-1,CASSAIGAARRGYTF
TRBJ2-2,NA,TRBV9,CASSVALGFTGELFF
TRBJ1-2,NA,TRBV2,CASPEGQGMRGYTF
TRBJ1-2,NA,TRBV7-8,CASSLGETVIFQWGYTF
TRBJ1-2,TRBD1,TRBV7-2,CASSHRGGGYTF
TRBJ2-1,TRBD2,TRBV10-3,CAIREGLADNNGQFF
TRBJ1-3,TRBD1,TRBV11-2,CASSFPGGFGNTIYF
TRBJ1-1,NA,TRBV3-1/TRBV3-2,CASSQDLRGEAFF
TRBJ1-2,TRBD1,TRBV6-1,CASSEAPTGGGGYTF
TRBJ1-2,NA,TRBV7-9,CASSLGVVAGYTF
TRBJ2-2,NA,TRBV11-1,CASRRTNTGELFF
TRBJ1-2,NA,TRBV4-3,CASSQAYRTTLRDGYTF
TRBJ1-1,NA,TRBV28,CASSLVRGAGNTEAFF
TRBJ2-7,TRBD1,TRBV19,CASTLPQRVTGGNYEQYF
TRBJ1-5,NA,TRBV6-2/TRBV6-3,CASSYSMTKPQHF
TRBJ1-1,NA,TRBV4-2,CASSQVRDHTEAFF
TRBJ2-7,NA,TRBV27,CASSLSSPPGSYEQYF
TRBJ1-2,TRBD1,TRBV4-3,CASSQEHRGLRYGYTF
TRBJ2-3,TRBD2,TRBV2,CASRGSGGGAQYF
TRBJ2-4,TRBD2,TRBV3-1/TRBV3-2,CASSQGLAGGFIQYF
TRBJ2-3,TRBD2,TRBV7-3,CASSLGLAGFTDTQYF
TRBJ1-3,NA,TRBV4-3,CASSQGLGGPSGNTIYF
TRBJ2-1,TRBD2,TRBV28,CASSLAGGPSDEQFF
TRBJ2-1,NA,TRBV21-1,CASSKAGTSGRPYNEQFF
TRBJ1-5,NA,TRBV11-3,CASSSCMGPKRGQPQHF
TRBJ2-2,NA,TRBV6-5,CASSPLAFNTGELFF
TRBJ1-5,NA,TRBV19,CASRPGQGSRPQHF
TRBJ1-1,NA,TRBV9,CASSGPGLLNTEAFF
TRBJ1-2,NA,TRBV7-9,CASSFQPHNGYTF
TRBJ1-4,NA,TRBV6-2/TRBV6-3,CASSKGSYGKLFF
TRBJ1-6,NA,TRBV6-5,CASTPRGSYNSPLHF
TRBJ1-2,NA,TRBV12-3/TRBV12-4,CASSLGGLGYTF
TRBJ2-7,NA,TRBV7-9,CASSPLGGVVAEQYF
TRBJ2-1,TRBD1,TRBV7-3,CASSFTGGPLPGQFF
TRBJ1-2,TRBD1,TRBV9,CASSVGRSGGDYGYTF
TRBJ1-4,TRBD1,TRBV15,CATSPGGSDNEKLFF
TRBJ1-2,NA,TRBV6-5,CASKVWDQDYGYTF
TRBJ2-2,TRBD1,TRBV5-1,CASRGQGVGPPGELFF
TRBJ1-5,NA,TRBV12-3/TRBV12-4,CASSPREDQPQHF
TRBJ1-2,NA,TRBV5-8,CASSLLGYTF
TRBJ2-3,NA,TRBV5-1,CASSLGRRGGWSTDTQYF
TRBJ1-6,NA,TRBV4-1,CASSRATDIPAGPLHF
TRBJ1-2,NA,TRBV19,CASKRGLGYTF
TRBJ1-1,NA,TRBV25-1,CASSRGGDTEAFF
TRBJ1-3,NA,TRBV30,CAWRTKGAGNTIYF
TRBJ2-6,NA,TRBV6-4,CASSDWGSGANVLTF
TRBJ1-2,NA,TRBV4-3,CASSQDLGRTSHGYTF
TRBJ1-1,NA,TRBV7-2,CASSIRQSITLDTEAFF
TRBJ2-1,TRBD2,TRBV7-3,CASSLEGGGHNEQFF
TRBJ1-5,NA,TRBV19,CASSLESRPGIQPQHF
TRBJ2-1,NA,TRBV6-2/TRBV6-3,CASSYGSEQFF
TRBJ1-1,NA,TRBV6-2/TRBV6-3,CASSYNWGRNTEAFF
TRBJ2-7,NA,TRBV7-7,CASSPGRGLSYEQYF
TRBJ1-2,NA,TRBV28,CASSRAANYGYTF